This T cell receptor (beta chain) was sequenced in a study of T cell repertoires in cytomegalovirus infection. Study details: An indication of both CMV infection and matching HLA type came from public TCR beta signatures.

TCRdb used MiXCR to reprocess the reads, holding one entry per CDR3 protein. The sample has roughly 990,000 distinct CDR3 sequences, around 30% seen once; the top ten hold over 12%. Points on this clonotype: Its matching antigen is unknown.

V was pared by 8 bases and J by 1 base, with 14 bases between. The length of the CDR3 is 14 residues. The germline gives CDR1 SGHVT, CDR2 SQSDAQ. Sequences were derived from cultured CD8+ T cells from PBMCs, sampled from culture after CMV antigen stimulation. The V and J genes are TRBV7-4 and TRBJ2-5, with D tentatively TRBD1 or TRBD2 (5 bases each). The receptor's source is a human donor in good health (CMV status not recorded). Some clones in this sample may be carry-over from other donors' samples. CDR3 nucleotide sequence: TGTGCCAGCGGCGATACGGGGCTCCAAGAGACCCAGTACTTC. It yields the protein CASGDTGLQETQYF.